This TCR beta chain is from a study of CD8+ T cells in alopecia areata. With respect to this clone: No antigen is known for it.

The treatment here: oral pan-JAK inhibitor, 5-10 mg twice daily. The study team obtained lesional scalp punch biopsies and peripheral blood from alopecia areata patients. Germline CDR1 MGHDK, CDR2 SYGVNS. The V and J ends lost 10 bases and 6 bases respectively, with 11 bases between them. The length of the CDR3 is 11 residues. The sequencing template was cDNA reverse transcribed from extracted RNA. The repertoire was sequenced with immunoSEQ multiplex PCR; TCRdb's copy has only in-frame clones and lacks some. The data show some 120,000 clones, with roughly 55% seen just once and 12% held by the top ten. Study-wide points: Tofacitinib produced a significant decrease in scalp clonality and in expanded CD8+ clones among the top 100. The link between baseline CD8+ expansion and response remains uncertain with one nonresponder.

Material: CD8+ T cells sorted from blood, obtained at week 24, from a patient treated with tofacitinib. This sequence joins TRBV25-1 and TRBJ2-3; D perhaps matches TRBD2 (6 bases). This sequence was found in a human donor with alopecia areata. DNA of the CDR3: TGTGCCACCGAGGCGGGGGATACGCAGTATTTT. Its translation is CATEAGDTQYF.